Listed below are T cell receptor beta chains from one sample, sequenced in a study of CD8 T cells in ankylosing spondylitis. TCRdb re-analysed the 5' RACE reads in MiXCR, keeping a single row per CDR3 protein. The sample comprises 150,000 to 200,000 distinct CDR3 sequences, roughly 18% of which are singletons, and roughly 7.7% rests with the top ten. Sequences were obtained from blood, either unsorted or a sorted T cell fraction (not recorded which). The source is a male donor with ankylosing spondylitis or in good health (not recorded which). Each CDR3 is given with its conserved first and last residue. Each record gives: clone size, J gene, D gene, CDR3 length, V gene, CDR3 DNA, CDR3 protein. The D gene is left open where the match is weak. Some rows mark clone size as missing; the rest say once, few, many or name a class of expanded clone.

NA TRBJ2-3 NA 14 TRBV5-1 TGCGCCAGCAGCTTGGGGTGGGAGTCAGATACGCAGTATTTT CASSLGWESDTQYF
NA TRBJ2-7 NA 12 TRBV29-1 TGCAGCGTTCAATTAGCTCGCGGACTAATGTACTTC CSVQLARGLMYF
once TRBJ2-7 TRBD2 13 TRBV20-1 TGCAGCGCTTTGACTAGCGGACTCTACGAGCAGTACTTC CSALTSGLYEQYF
many TRBJ2-5 NA 15 TRBV12-3/TRBV12-4 TGTGCCAGCAGTTTAACTGGTAGCTGGCAAGAGACCCAGTACTTC CASSLTGSWQETQYF
many TRBJ1-2 NA 15 TRBV4-2 TGTGCCAGCAGCCAAGAGGCAGGCCGCTCCTATGGCTACACCTTC CASSQEAGRSYGYTF
NA TRBJ2-2 TRBD2 18 TRBV7-3 TGTGCCAGCAGCTTAACGGGACTAGCGGGGACTAACACCGGGGAGCTGTTTTTT CASSLTGLAGTNTGELFF
NA TRBJ1-1 NA 15 TRBV28 TGTGCCAGCAGTTTGGAGTGGGGCGAGAGCACTGAAGCTTTCTTT CASSLEWGESTEAFF
few TRBJ2-1 TRBD1 14 TRBV5-5 TGTGCCAGCACCGACAGGGGTCCCTACAATGAGCAGTTCTTC CASTDRGPYNEQFF
NA TRBJ2-5 NA 15 TRBV28 TGTGCCAGCAGTTCTTTACAGAGGTTCGATGAGACCCAGTACTTC CASSSLQRFDETQYF
NA TRBJ1-1 NA 13 TRBV28 TGTGCCAGCAGTTTATCAGGGATCACTGAAGCTTTCTTT CASSLSGITEAFF
many TRBJ1-3 NA 16 TRBV10-3 TGTGCCATCAGTGAGTCCCAGGGGAGCGCTGGAAACACCATATATTTT CAISESQGSAGNTIYF
NA TRBJ1-4 NA 15 TRBV5-1 TGCGCCAGCAGCCCGGAAGGGATAAGTAATGAAAAACTGTTTTTT CASSPEGISNEKLFF
many TRBJ2-1 NA 13 TRBV29-1 TGCAGCGTGTTGCCGGCCGGCTACAATGAGCAGTTCTTC CSVLPAGYNEQFF
few TRBJ2-3 NA 14 TRBV5-1 TGCGCCAGCGACCGCGCGGACGGAGGAGATACGCAGTATTTT CASDRADGGDTQYF
many TRBJ1-1 NA 13 TRBV29-1 TGCAGCGCCGTGGACTTCATGAACACTGAAGCTTTCTTT CSAVDFMNTEAFF
many TRBJ1-4 TRBD1 13 TRBV12-3/TRBV12-4 TGTGCCAGCAGAGGACAGGAGGTGGAAGAGCTGTTTTTT CASRGQEVEELFF
few TRBJ1-2 NA 14 TRBV7-9 TGTGCCAGCAGCTTAGCGACAGACCGCAATGGCTACACCTTC CASSLATDRNGYTF
many TRBJ1-2 NA 11 TRBV27 TGTGCCAGCAGTTCCAGAGGAGGCTACACCTTC CASSSRGGYTF
many TRBJ2-1 TRBD1 17 TRBV7-2 TGTGCCAGCAGCAACGCCGGGACAGGGGGTCTAGTTAATGAGCAGTTCTTC CASSNAGTGGLVNEQFF
many TRBJ2-3 TRBD2 15 TRBV7-2 TGTGCCAGCAGCTGGGATAGCGGGAGCCCAGATACGCAGTATTTT CASSWDSGSPDTQYF
many TRBJ2-7 TRBD2 15 TRBV28 TGTGCCAGCGTAGCGGGAGAGGAATCAGACCACCAGCAGTACTTC CASVAGEESDHQQYF
many TRBJ1-3 NA 15 TRBV5-1 TGCGCCAATCTTTGGGGCCAGGTCTCTGGAAACACCATATATTTT CANLWGQVSGNTIYF
NA TRBJ2-2 NA 15 TRBV7-6 TGTGCCAGCAGCATTAGACGGCTGAACACCGGGGAGCTGTTTTTT CASSIRRLNTGELFF
once TRBJ1-5 NA 14 TRBV5-1 TGCGCCAGCAGCTTGGGGGTGGACAATCAGCCCCAGCATTTT CASSLGVDNQPQHF
NA TRBJ2-1 NA 13 TRBV27 TGTGCCAGCAGTTTAGGTAGTAACTATGAGCAGTTCTTC CASSLGSNYEQFF
NA TRBJ2-1 NA 16 TRBV24-1 TGTGCCACCAGTGCGGGACCGGACAGCTCCTACAATGAGCAGTTCTTC CATSAGPDSSYNEQFF
few TRBJ2-3 NA 16 TRBV11-2 TGTGCCAGCAGCTCCCGGGGTTCACTAGCCAGCGATACGCAGTATTTT CASSSRGSLASDTQYF
few TRBJ2-3 TRBD2 15 TRBV10-3 TGTGCCATCAGTGAGTTCGGCGGGGGTTCAGATACGCAGTATTTT CAISEFGGGSDTQYF
many TRBJ2-7 TRBD2 16 TRBV4-1 TGCGCCAGCAGCCAGGTGGGACTAGCGGGGTCCTACGAGCAGTACTTC CASSQVGLAGSYEQYF
NA TRBJ2-7 NA 15 TRBV12-3/TRBV12-4 TGTGCCAGCAGTTTAGAACAGTCCAACTCCTACGAGCAGTACTTC CASSLEQSNSYEQYF
few TRBJ1-6 NA 14 TRBV5-6 TGTGCCAGCAGCGATCAGACGAGGAATTCACCCCTCCACTTT CASSDQTRNSPLHF
NA TRBJ2-7 NA 15 TRBV7-7 TGTGCCAGCCTGCCACCCGACCGTAGCTCCTACGAGCAGTACTTC CASLPPDRSSYEQYF
NA TRBJ2-1 NA 13 TRBV7-9 TGTGCCAGCAGCCCGCGACGTTACAATGAGCAGTTCTTC CASSPRRYNEQFF
NA TRBJ2-2 TRBD2 15 TRBV3-1 TGTGCCAGCAGCCGAGGGACTAGAAAGTCCGGGGAGCTGTTTTTT CASSRGTRKSGELFF
many TRBJ2-3 TRBD2 18 TRBV4-1 TGCGCCAGCAGCCAAGATTGGACTAGCGGGAGGGGCACAGATACGCAGTATTTT CASSQDWTSGRGTDTQYF
NA TRBJ1-5 NA 14 TRBV18 TGTGCCAGCTCACCACAGGGGGGGAATCAGCCCCAGCATTTT CASSPQGGNQPQHF
many TRBJ2-3 NA 12 TRBV29-1 TGCAGCGTTGGGGGCTCCACAGATACGCAGTATTTT CSVGGSTDTQYF
many TRBJ2-7 TRBD1 16 TRBV5-1 TGCGCCAGCAGCTTGGGACAGGGGAATTATTTTTACGAGCAGTACTTC CASSLGQGNYFYEQYF
many TRBJ2-1 TRBD2 18 TRBV5-1 TGCGCCAGCAGCATCCCTAGCGGGGCGTTAAGCTCCTACAATGAGCAGTTCTTC CASSIPSGALSSYNEQFF
NA TRBJ2-3 TRBD2 14 TRBV2 TGTGCCAGCCACAGCGGGAGTGGAACAGATACGCAGTATTTT CASHSGSGTDTQYF
NA TRBJ1-2 TRBD1 13 TRBV6-6 TGTGCCAGCACACTAGACAGGGCCTATGGCTACACCTTC CASTLDRAYGYTF
many TRBJ2-7 TRBD2 15 TRBV5-1 TGCGCCAGCAGCTTGTCTAGCGGGATAGGGTACGAGCAGTACTTC CASSLSSGIGYEQYF
many TRBJ2-7 TRBD2 15 TRBV20-1 TGCAGTGCCCCTGCCCCCGCGGGAGGGTCCTACGAGCAGTACTTC CSAPAPAGGSYEQYF